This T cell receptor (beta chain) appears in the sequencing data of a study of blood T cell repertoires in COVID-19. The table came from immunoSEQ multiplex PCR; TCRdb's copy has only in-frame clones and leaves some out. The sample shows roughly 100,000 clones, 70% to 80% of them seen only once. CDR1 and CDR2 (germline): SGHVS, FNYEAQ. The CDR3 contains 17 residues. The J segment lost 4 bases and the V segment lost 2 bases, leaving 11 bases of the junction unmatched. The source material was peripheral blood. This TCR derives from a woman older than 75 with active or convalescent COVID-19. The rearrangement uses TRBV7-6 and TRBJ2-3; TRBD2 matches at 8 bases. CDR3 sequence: CASSLFGLAGNPDTQYF. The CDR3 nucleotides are TGTGCCAGCAGCTTATTTGGTTTAGCGGGAAACCCAGATACGCAGTATTTT.